The rows below give T cell receptor beta chains drawn from one sample of a study of T cell responses to AZD1222 COVID-19 vaccine. The method was immunoSEQ multiplex PCR; TCRdb's version includes in-frame clones alone and lacks a portion of them. The table includes 180,000 or so clones, around 92% detected once. Source: peripheral blood, taken 28 days after the second AZD1222 dose. These receptors were obtained from an adult who received the AZD1222 COVID-19 vaccine. Each CDR3 is given with its conserved first and last residue.

CDR3 length,J gene,V gene,CDR3 protein
12,TRBJ2-7,TRBV4-2,CASSQGTYEQYF
13,TRBJ2-1,TRBV6-5,CASSSGLRGEQFF
15,TRBJ2-5,TRBV4-1,CASSQATGLQETQYF
14,TRBJ2-1,TRBV19,CASKALSSYNEQFF
17,TRBJ1-4,TRBV7-9,CASSSTLTGTQNEKLFF
14,TRBJ1-1,TRBV19,CASSIQGRSTEAFF
16,TRBJ2-2,TRBV7-9,CASSPGLGRGTGELFF
16,TRBJ1-4,TRBV7-3,CASSLMGQGPNEKLFF
15,TRBJ2-7,TRBV4-2,CATAASATGTGRLYF
16,TRBJ2-2,TRBV5-4,CASSRAGTADTGELFF
14,TRBJ2-7,TRBV5-1,CASSLGTSSYEQYF
13,TRBJ2-7,TRBV12-3/TRBV12-4,CASKLAESYEQYF
16,TRBJ2-5,TRBV5-1,CASSFGQFLSRETQYF
15,TRBJ2-3,TRBV5-4,CASSLGGKLTDTQYF
14,TRBJ1-2,TRBV30,CAWSRRREGSGYTF
15,TRBJ2-2,TRBV6-4,CASSDSGQNTGELFF
16,TRBJ2-2,TRBV7-3,CASSLRAAANTGELFF
16,TRBJ2-7,TRBV28,CASSSMATGGDHEQYF
17,TRBJ2-2,TRBV21-1,CASSKKVAGIFTGELFF
15,TRBJ2-1,TRBV11-1,CASSFGAGSNNEQFF
15,TRBJ1-1,TRBV28,CASSWADRGLGEAFF
16,TRBJ2-3,TRBV6-2/TRBV6-3,CASSYSGTSVPDTQYF
14,TRBJ2-2,TRBV3-1/TRBV3-2,CASSRRGVTGELFF
16,TRBJ1-4,TRBV7-6,CASSFGSRLSDEKLFF